The sequence of this T cell receptor (beta chain) was determined in a study of blood T cell repertoires in COVID-19. Overall study context: Acute and convalescent COVID-19 samples came from the United States, Italy and Spain.

Assay: immunoSEQ multiplex PCR; the TCRdb copy retains only in-frame clones and omits some. Found here are 98,000 or so clones, roughly four fifths of them singletons; the top ten hold 4.8%. The germline V gene has CDR1 GTSNPN and CDR2 SVGIG (reference sequence). The CDR3 totals 14 residues. Trimming stripped 0 bases from V and 1 base from J, with 9 bases between. The V call is TRBV30, the J call TRBJ1-1, with D uncertain. Material for sequencing was peripheral blood. The sequence was collected from a man aged 60 to 75 with acute or convalescent COVID-19. The CDR3 is CAWSVSRRNTEAFF. The DNA of the CDR3 is TGTGCCTGGAGTGTAAGCCGGAGGAACACTGAAGCTTTCTTT.